Below, 23 T cell receptor beta chains from the same sample are listed, as sequenced in a study of cytomegalovirus exposure and HLA in healthy donors. 13 Jbeta primers and 60 Vbeta primers were used for the PCR. Assay used: immunoSEQ multiplex PCR; TCRdb lists only in-frame clones, some missing. Among 110,000 or so clones listed, roughly 70% were seen once. What was sequenced was PBMCs. These receptor sequences come from a woman in her 70s in good health and CMV-seropositive.

The rearrangement links TRBV20-1 to TRBJ1-5; D is undetermined. The V gene lost 3 bases and the J gene lost 6 bases, with 6 bases spanning the gap. There are 11 residues in the CDR3. The germline CDR1 and CDR2 sequences are DFQATT and SNEGSKA (reference sequence). Written as DNA, the CDR3 is TGCAGTGCTAGCAACGGTCAGCCCCAGCATTTT. Translation gives CSASNGQPQHF.

V gene TRBV19 combines with J gene TRBJ2-7; 9 nucleotides line up with TRBD1. The CDR3 totals 15 residues. Trimming took 9 bases from V and 2 from J; bases not matched to a gene: 11. Germline lookup yields CDR1 LNHDA and CDR2 SQIVND (reference sequence). CDR3 DNA sequence: TGTGCCAGCGCGAACAGGGGGCGCGTAGCCTACGAGCAGTACTTC. It specifies CASANRGRVAYEQYF. The full variable domain, rest sourced from reference TRBV19 and TRBJ2-7, is DGGITQSPKYLFRKEGQNVTLSCEQNLNHDAMYWYRQDPGQGLRLIYYSQIVNDFQKGDIAEGYSVSREKKESFPLTVTSAQKNPTAFYLCASANRGRVAYEQYFGPGTRLTVT.

This chain joins TRBV29-1 and TRBJ1-1; TRBD1 matches 7 bases. The germline V gene has CDR1 SQVTM and CDR2 ANQGSEA. V lost 3 bases to trimming and J lost 5 bases; unmatched junction nucleotides: 9. The CDR3 totals 14 residues. CDR3 DNA sequence: TGCAGCGTTGATTTTCCCCCAGGGGGAACTGAAGCTTTCTTT. Translated, it gives CSVDFPPGGTEAFF.

The V gene is TRBV5-1, the J gene TRBJ1-1, with D tentatively TRBD1 (5 bases). Trimming cost V 1 base and J 8 bases, with 18 bases left between them. Germline lookup yields CDR1 SGHRS and CDR2 YFSETQ. The CDR3 runs to 15 residues. CDR3 bases: TGCGCCAGCAGCTTGTTAGGGGAAGGAGCCACAGAAGCTTTCTTT. As protein: CASSLLGEGATEAFF.

This rearrangement joins TRBV4-3 to TRBJ1-4; TRBD1 is a possible D gene (5 bases). V was clipped by 3 bases and J by 7 bases, with 21 bases between them. CDR3 length: 17 residues. Germline values: CDR1 LGHNA, CDR2 YSLEER. CDR3 nucleotide sequence: TGCGCCAGCAGCCAGGCCCTCGGGGGGGATAATGGTGAAAAACTGTTTTTT. This gives the protein CASSQALGGDNGEKLFF.

The chain couples TRBV11-2 to TRBJ1-2; D gene unclear. CDR3 size: 14 residues. Germline V lookup: CDR1 SGHAT, CDR2 FQNNGV. Deletions cut 4 bases from V and 4 bases from J, with 13 bases between. In nucleotides, the CDR3 is TGTGCCAGCAGCTCATTAACCGGGAGCTATGGCTACACCTTC. Its protein product is CASSSLTGSYGYTF.

This clone was seen a few times. This chain connects TRBV7-2 to TRBJ2-3; 7 bases match TRBD2. The CDR3 runs 15 residues. J lost 4 bases, V lost 1 base, and 5 bases had no gene match. The germline V gene encodes CDR1 SGHTA and CDR2 FQGNSA. The CDR3 region has the DNA TGTGCCAGCAGCTTAGAGGATCGGGGGGCAGATACGCAGTATTTT. This codes for CASSLEDRGADTQYF.

The genes are TRBV7-3 and TRBJ2-3; D is perhaps TRBD2 (6 bases). This CDR3 contains 15 residues. V was shortened by 5 bases and J by 2 bases, with 14 bases between the two germline ends. Germline CDR1 reads SGHTA; CDR2 reads FQGTGA. In DNA, the CDR3 is TGTGCCAGCAGCCTTAGCGGACTGAACACAGATACGCAGTATTTT. As protein: CASSLSGLNTDTQYF.

This clone was seen only once. The chain carries TRBV6-4 and TRBJ2-1; 11 bases fit TRBD2. Germline CDR1 is MRHNA and CDR2 is SNTAGT. CDR3 size: 15 residues. Germline trimming cut 6 bases from V and 9 bases from J; bases unmatched to any gene: 10. CDR3 amino acids: CASRVLAGGNSEQFF. The CDR3 DNA follows: TGTGCCAGCAGGGTGCTAGCGGGGGGAAACAGTGAGCAGTTCTTC.

The genes are TRBV5-5 and TRBJ2-7, with 7 positions matching TRBD2. The trim removed 2 bases at V and 0 bases at J, leaving 2 bases unmatched. The germline CDR1 and CDR2 sequences are SGHKS and YYEKEE (reference sequence). The CDR3 runs to 14 residues. CDR3 nucleotides: TGTGCCAGCAGCTTAAGCGGGGTCTCCTACGAGCAGTACTTC. Encoded protein: CASSLSGVSYEQYF.

This clone was recorded only once. The chain has TRBV19 and TRBJ2-3; TRBD2 matches 14 bases. Germline CDR1 and CDR2: LNHDA and SQIVND (reference sequence). V trimming: 5 bases; J trimming: 5 bases; junction bases outside the gene matches: 9. The CDR3 spans 17 residues. CDR3: CASSLPGLAGARDTQYF. In DNA form, the CDR3 reads TGTGCCAGTAGTCTCCCGGGACTAGCGGGGGCGAGAGATACGCAGTATTTT.

On this clone itself: A junction end diverges from the germline sequence, so it may reflect a read error. V usage is TRBV20-1 and J usage is TRBJ1-1; D may be TRBD1 (5 bases). Germline CDR1 DFQATT, CDR2 SNEGSKA (reference sequence). The CDR3 runs to 10 residues. The CDR3 DNA reads as TGCAGTGCTAGAGATCTACAGGACCTCTTT. Translated: CSARDLQDLF.

The chain recombines TRBV14 with TRBJ2-1; a possible D gene is TRBD2 (7 bases). The V and J ends lost 0 bases and 5 bases respectively, with 14 bases between them. The CDR3 is 16 amino acids. Germline V gene lookup returns CDR1 SGHDN and CDR2 FVKESK. CDR3 amino acids: CASSQDNRGANNEQFF. In DNA form, the CDR3 reads TGTGCCAGCAGCCAAGATAACCGGGGGGCCAACAATGAGCAGTTCTTC.

V gene TRBV7-8 combines with J gene TRBJ1-4; D gene ambiguous. The germline CDR1 and CDR2 sequences are SGHVS and FQNEAQ. The CDR3 is made up of 15 amino acids. V was trimmed by 5 bases and J by 8 bases, leaving 18 bases between them. CDR3 in DNA: TGTGCCAGCAGCCCCGACACCCTGAGAAGGGAAAAACTGTTTTTT. It codes for CASSPDTLRREKLFF.

In this sample, this clone turned up a few times. This CDR3 reads CSVGSGSRGNTIYF. In DNA form, the CDR3 reads TGCAGCGTTGGATCCGGGTCCAGAGGAAACACCATATATTTT. The V gene is TRBV29-1, the J gene TRBJ1-3; D unresolved. Trimming left V 4 bases short and J 4 bases short, with 14 bases between. Germline V gene data show CDR1 as SQVTM and CDR2 as ANQGSEA. CDR3 length equals 14 residues. The whole variable domain, filled in from reference TRBV29-1 and TRBJ1-3, reads SAVISQKPSRDICQRGTSLTIQCQVDSQVTMMFWYRQQPGQSLTLIATANQGSEATYESGFVIDKFPISRPNLTFSTLTVSNMSPEDSSIYLCSVGSGSRGNTIYFGEGSWLTVV.

The V and J genes are TRBV7-2 and TRBJ2-3; TRBD2 matches at 11 bases. The germline gives CDR1 SGHTA, CDR2 FQGNSA. The CDR3 has 16 residues. V dropped 4 bases and J dropped 2; count of bases not matched to a gene: 5. CDR3: CASSSLAGGLTDTQYF. DNA for the CDR3: TGTGCCAGCAGCTCCCTAGCGGGGGGCCTCACAGATACGCAGTATTTT.

V is TRBV5-4 and J is TRBJ2-1; D uncertain. CDR3 length equals 16 residues. Trimming left V 3 bases short and J 0 bases short, with 13 bases between. Germline CDR1 and CDR2: SGHNT and YYREEE (reference sequence). For the CDR3, the DNA is TGTGCCAGCAGCTCCCCCGGGTCTCCCTCCTACAATGAGCAGTTCTTC. This sequence encodes CASSSPGSPSYNEQFF.

This chain joins TRBV7-2 and TRBJ2-1; the D gene is possibly TRBD2 (6 bases). The CDR3 extends over 15 amino acids. Germline V gene data show CDR1 as SGHTA and CDR2 as FQGNSA. V was cut by 3 bases and J by 9 bases, with 18 bases left in between. The CDR3 nucleotides read TGTGCCAGCAGCTTTTCCGGGACTGCCTTCAGTGAGCAGTTCTTC. Its protein product is CASSFSGTAFSEQFF.

The chain employs TRBV7-2 and TRBJ2-5; 8 bases fit TRBD2. CDR1 and CDR2 (germline): SGHTA, FQGNSA. The CDR3 is made up of 16 amino acids. The trim removed 4 bases at V and 5 bases at J, leaving 12 bases unmatched. The CDR3 DNA reads TGTGCCAGCAGCTCCATCGGGGGGGCCGGGGTGGAGACCCAGTACTTC. This gives the protein CASSSIGGAGVETQYF.

This chain joins TRBV7-8 and TRBJ2-1; TRBD2 matches 7 bases. Germline V gene sequence: CDR1 SGHVS, CDR2 FQNEAQ. Trimming cost V 1 base and J 4 bases; bases outside gene matches: 7. The CDR3 runs to 16 residues. The CDR3 DNA follows: TGTGCCAGCAGCTTAGGAACGGGGGGTTTTTACAATGAGCAGTTCTTC. Amino acid sequence: CASSLGTGGFYNEQFF.

The chain has TRBV29-1 and TRBJ1-2, with TRBD1 matching 8 bases. This CDR3 region has 13 residues. Germline CDR1 reads SQVTM; CDR2 reads ANQGSEA. The V gene end was trimmed by 4 bases and the J gene end by 7 bases; junction bases not matched to a gene: 8. The DNA of the CDR3 is TGCAGCGTTGGAACAACAGGGACAGGTGGCTACACCTTC. Its protein product is CSVGTTGTGGYTF. The full variable domain, rest sourced from reference TRBV29-1 and TRBJ1-2, is SAVISQKPSRDICQRGTSLTIQCQVDSQVTMMFWYRQQPGQSLTLIATANQGSEATYESGFVIDKFPISRPNLTFSTLTVSNMSPEDSSIYLCSVGTTGTGGYTFGSGTRLTVV.

V is TRBV29-1 and J is TRBJ1-2; D not certain. Trimming stripped 8 bases from V and 8 bases from J, with 15 bases between. This CDR3 has 11 amino acids. Germline loops: CDR1 SQVTM, CDR2 ANQGSEA. The CDR3 sequence is CSLGGDGGYTF. The CDR3 DNA reads as TGCAGCCTTGGCGGAGATGGAGGCTACACCTTC.

The rearrangement joins TRBV6-4 to TRBJ1-4; TRBD1 is a possible D gene (5 bases). V lost 6 bases to trimming and J lost 8 bases, with 13 bases between them. This CDR3 is 13 amino acids long. The germline CDR1 and CDR2 sequences are MRHNA and SNTAGT. CDR3 protein: CASSREVGEKLFF. CDR3 nucleotide sequence: TGTGCCAGCAGCAGGGAGGTTGGCGAAAAACTGTTTTTT.